This entry describes one T cell receptor (beta chain). Its specificity is not known. This specimen comes from a study of cytomegalovirus exposure and HLA in healthy donors. This CDR3 contains 18 residues. Germline values: CDR1 SEHNR, CDR2 FQNEAQ (reference sequence). V dropped 4 bases and J dropped 0; count of bases not matched to a gene: 13. The PCR was carried out with 60 Vbeta primers and 13 Jbeta primers. Data came from immunoSEQ multiplex PCR; TCRdb stores just in-frame clones and leaves some out. The profile shows some 150,000 clones, roughly four fifths of them singletons. Study-level points and caveats: High specificity and sensitivity for cytomegalovirus status were reported for the classifier. Cytomegalovirus association was listed for 170 or so TCR beta chains.

The specimen sequenced was PBMCs. The rearrangement joins TRBV7-9 to TRBJ2-7; 9 positions agree with TRBD1. This receptor was taken from a woman in her 30s in good health and CMV-seropositive. The CDR3: CASSSTGTGSSRSYEQYF. CDR3 in DNA: TGTGCCAGCAGCTCTACCGGGACAGGGTCTTCTCGCTCCTACGAGCAGTACTTC.